The 8 T cell receptor beta chains below all came from one sample that was sequenced in a study of shared clonotypes between healthy human individuals. TCRdb's table, derived via immunoSEQ multiplex PCR, lists solely in-frame clones and lacks some. The sample yields millions of clones, about 92% seen once. Terminally differentiated effector memory CD45RA+ cells were excluded from the naive CD8 cells, which were CD45RO-negative and positively selected for CCR7. The specimen was naive CD8+ T cells from PBMCs. Source of these receptors: a man aged 18 to 29 in good health. Some clones in this sample may be carry-over from other donors' samples.

The rearrangement links TRBV7-9 to TRBJ2-1; TRBD2 is a possible D gene (5 bases). This CDR3 has 14 residues. Germline CDR1 is SEHNR and CDR2 is FQNEAQ (reference sequence). Trimming took 5 bases from V and 8 from J, leaving 16 bases between them. This CDR3 reads CASSPWTGRDEQFF. Here the CDR3 DNA reads TGTGCCAGCAGCCCCTGGACCGGGCGGGATGAGCAGTTCTTC. The complete variable domain, with remaining parts taken from reference TRBV7-9 and TRBJ2-1, reads DTGVSQNPRHKITKRGQNVTFRCDPISEHNRLYWYRQTLGQGPEFLTYFQNEAQLEKSRLLSDRFSAERPKGSFSTLEIQRTEQGDSAMYLCASSPWTGRDEQFFGPGTRLTVL.

The gene calls are TRBV14 and TRBJ2-2, with 11 positions matching TRBD2. Germline V gives CDR1 SGHDN, CDR2 FVKESK. CDR3 length: 17 residues. The V segment lost 0 bases and the J segment 5 bases; nucleotides outside the gene matches: 5. The CDR3 region is CASSQDLAGGPTGELFF. In DNA, the CDR3 is TGTGCCAGCAGCCAAGATTTAGCGGGAGGGCCAACCGGGGAGCTGTTTTTT.

The chain links TRBV25-1 to TRBJ1-2; 7 bases match TRBD1. From germline, CDR1 is MGHDK and CDR2 SYGVNS. The V segment lost 4 bases and the J segment 5 bases; nucleotides outside the gene matches: 7. The CDR3 is 14 residues long. The CDR3 sequence is CASSAGGWGYGYTF. DNA of the CDR3: TGTGCCAGCAGTGCAGGGGGATGGGGATATGGCTACACCTTC.

This chain links TRBV28 with TRBJ1-1; 8 bases match TRBD1. The CDR3 extends over 15 amino acids. Unmatched junction bases numbered 2, after V lost 2 bases and J lost 0 bases. Germline CDR1 and CDR2: MDHEN and SYDVKM. The CDR3 DNA sequence: TGTGCCAGCAGTTTAGACAGGGGTATGAACACTGAAGCTTTCTTT. Translating it yields CASSLDRGMNTEAFF. Filled out from reference TRBV28 and TRBJ1-1, the complete variable domain reads DVKVTQSSRYLVKRTGEKVFLECVQDMDHENMFWYRQDPGLGLRLIYFSYDVKMKEKGDIPEGYSVSREKKERFSLILESASTNQTSMYLCASSLDRGMNTEAFFGQGTRLTVV.

J is TRBJ2-1 and V is TRBV6-5; the D gene is possibly TRBD1 (6 bases). The V end lost 8 bases, the J end lost 5 bases, and 16 bases lay between the germline ends. The CDR3 covers 14 residues. CDR1 and CDR2 from the germline V gene are MNHEY and SVGAGI. CDR3 residues: CASGRTVEDNEQFF. CDR3 sequence (DNA): TGTGCCAGCGGAAGGACAGTGGAAGACAATGAGCAGTTCTTC.

The V and J genes are TRBV6-6 and TRBJ1-3, with 8 bases aligning to TRBD1. CDR1 MNHNY and CDR2 SVGAGI come from the germline V gene (reference sequence). The CDR3 totals 15 residues. Losses at the gene ends were 8 bases for V and 0 bases for J; bases not matched to a gene: 6. DNA for the CDR3: TGTGCCAGCTGGGGACAGGCGGACTCTGGAAACACCATATATTTT. Protein product: CASWGQADSGNTIYF.

This rearrangement joins TRBV5-1 to TRBJ2-7; the D gene could be TRBD1 or TRBD2 (5 bases each). With 4 bases removed from V and 3 bases from J, the gap between germline ends came to 20 bases. Germline lookup yields CDR1 SGHRS and CDR2 YFSETQ. The CDR3 has 16 residues. CDR3 nucleotides: TGCGCCAGCAGCATAGCCCGCCCGAGGGGCAACTACGAGCAGTACTTC. Translated, it gives CASSIARPRGNYEQYF.

In its sample, this clone was seen once. The V call is TRBV7-9, the J call TRBJ2-7, with 7 positions matching TRBD2. Trimming removed 7 bases from V and 1 base from J; junction bases left unmatched: 4. The CDR3 covers 13 residues. Germline lookup yields CDR1 SEHNR and CDR2 FQNEAQ (reference sequence). The CDR3 protein is CASTLGGSYEQYF. CDR3 nucleotides: TGTGCCAGCACCCTGGGGGGGTCCTACGAGCAGTACTTC. The full variable domain, rest sourced from reference TRBV7-9 and TRBJ2-7, is DTGVSQNPRHKITKRGQNVTFRCDPISEHNRLYWYRQTLGQGPEFLTYFQNEAQLEKSRLLSDRFSAERPKGSFSTLEIQRTEQGDSAMYLCASTLGGSYEQYFGPGTRLTVT.